A selection of T cell receptor beta chains follows, all from one sample in a study of T cells in Graves' hyperthyroidism and ophthalmopathy. From the multiplex PCR reads, TCRdb called clonotypes with MiXCR, one entry per CDR3 protein. The table records 200,000 to 250,000 distinct CDR3 sequences, 15% to 20% of them present only once. The sample comprised blood. These receptors came from a man in his forties with Graves' hyperthyroidism. The conserved cysteine and the conserved F or W are not part of the CDR3 here.

v_gene	j_gene	CDR3aa
TRBV12-3/TRBV12-4	TRBJ1-6	ASSRGTGQNSPLH
TRBV18	TRBJ2-7	ASSPGRPYEQY
TRBV28	TRBJ2-7	ASSRASGISYEQY
TRBV7-3	TRBJ2-1	ASSQSRLRSPYNEQF
TRBV9	TRBJ2-5	ASSVDVAEETQY
TRBV20-1	TRBJ2-7	SAGDPRSSYEQY
TRBV20-1	TRBJ1-2	SVWRRYGYT
TRBV6-6	TRBJ1-4	ASSYLLGKLF
TRBV10-3	TRBJ1-5	AIGTGDQPQH
TRBV2	TRBJ2-1	ASSVEGGRGF
TRBV10-3	TRBJ2-7	AISGTASPSEQY
TRBV4-3	TRBJ2-4	ASSHDRGHTNIQY
TRBV29-1	TRBJ2-5	STLSGGTQETQY
TRBV7-2	TRBJ2-3	ASSPLGRANFGNTQY
TRBV7-2	TRBJ2-7	ASSLRTGGDYEQY
TRBV5-1	TRBJ1-6	ASSLGTVQNSPLH
TRBV20-1	TRBJ2-5	SAIPQTGGSFQETQY
TRBV7-2	TRBJ2-7	ASSNPKGLAGGLGREQY
TRBV7-2	TRBJ1-5	ASSLDSLQPQH
TRBV3-1	TRBJ2-2	ASSQVVFGELF
TRBV20-1	TRBJ1-1	SARDGGSEAF
TRBV7-2	TRBJ2-1	ASSLGSAAGEQF
TRBV9	TRBJ2-2	ASSSRRQGVTGELF
TRBV7-2	TRBJ2-5	ASSSTSSAPGWAQY
TRBV5-1	TRBJ2-5	ASSRPGSSQY
TRBV20-1	TRBJ1-2	SARDPSRGAYGYT
TRBV20-1	TRBJ2-3	SARVPWVAGVTDTQY
TRBV7-2	TRBJ2-1	ASKPGQGYNEQF
TRBV7-2	TRBJ2-3	ASSLVAGGTDTQY
TRBV2	TRBJ1-1	ASERTEAF
TRBV20-1	TRBJ1-5	SASLNPPTQPQH